The clone carrying this T cell receptor beta chain has just a few counts. Its antigen is undetermined. Time point of the sample: patch test 1, 2 weeks after DPC sensitization. This sample's treatment: therapeutic diphenylcyclopropenone sensitization with weekly scalp DPC. Alopecia patients between 18 and 70 years old and suitable for DPC were used as donors. The template was total RNA from unfractionated whole blood. This sample is part of a study of human T cells and chemical hapten exposure. Study-level information: Sensitization involved placing 2% DPC onto a roughly 2 cm by roughly 2 cm region of upper inner arm skin.

Whole-study results and caveats: DPC sensitization left the count of TCRs above 1 in 1000 unchanged.

This CDR3 spans 12 amino acids. Looked up from germline, CDR1 is ENHRY and CDR2 is SYGVKD. The V gene lost 3 bases and the J gene lost 8 bases, with 7 bases spanning the gap. Each CDR3 protein is one row after TCRdb ran MiXCR on the RACE reads. The table lists 65,000 to 80,000 distinct CDR3 sequences, about 9.4% of them singletons. V usage is TRBV10-3 and J usage is TRBJ1-4; D gene unclear. This receptor was obtained from a woman between 45 and 65 years old with alopecia areata. Some clones in this sample may be carry-over from other donors' samples. The sample here was whole blood, taken in connection with sensitization to the hapten diphenylcyclopropenone (DPC). DNA of the CDR3: TGTGCCATCAGTGAAAGAGGGGAAAAACTGTTTTTT. Translating it yields CAISERGEKLFF.